A selection of T cell receptor beta chains follows, all from one sample in a study of glioma-infiltrating T cells. Each CDR3 protein is one row after TCRdb ran MiXCR on the multiplex PCR reads. The sample shows around 350,000 distinct CDR3 sequences, 35% to 45% of them seen only once. The sequencing sample was made of glioma tissue, nonneoplastic brain tissue, or PBMCs (not recorded which). The receptor set was obtained from a human donor with low-grade glioma or glioblastoma, undergoing nonglioma brain surgery, or in good health (not recorded which). The CDR3 runs from the conserved cysteine through the conserved F or W. D genes are given only for firm matches. For some rows the clone size is stated as once, few or many, or as a class when expanded; others skip it.

j_gene: TRBJ2-3; abundance: many; d_gene: TRBD2; v_gene: TRBV6-2/TRBV6-3; CDR3aa: CASSWVIAGANEADTQYF; CDR3nt: TGTGCCAGCAGTTGGGTAATAGCGGGAGCGAATGAGGCAGATACGCAGTATTTT
j_gene: TRBJ2-3; abundance: many; d_gene: TRBD1; v_gene: TRBV6-2/TRBV6-3; CDR3aa: CASRPTGQVLDTQYF; CDR3nt: TGTGCCAGCAGACCCACCGGACAGGTACTGGATACGCAGTATTTT
j_gene: TRBJ2-5; abundance: NA; d_gene: NA; v_gene: TRBV18; CDR3aa: CASSSNSGQETQYF; CDR3nt: TGTGCCAGCTCATCTAATAGCGGCCAAGAGACCCAGTACTTC
j_gene: TRBJ2-7; abundance: NA; d_gene: NA; v_gene: TRBV28; CDR3aa: CASSFESGTGGDEQYF; CDR3nt: TGTGCCAGCAGTTTTGAGTCGGGCACAGGTGGAGACGAGCAGTACTTC
j_gene: TRBJ2-1; abundance: few; d_gene: NA; v_gene: TRBV4-2; CDR3aa: CASSQDNNEQFF; CDR3nt: TGTGCCAGCAGCCAAGACAACAATGAGCAGTTCTTC
j_gene: TRBJ2-1; abundance: NA; d_gene: TRBD2; v_gene: TRBV7-6; CDR3aa: CASSPGPAFLAGDEDEQFF; CDR3nt: TGTGCCAGCAGCCCGGGACCTGCCTTTCTAGCGGGAGACGAGGATGAGCAGTTCTTC
j_gene: TRBJ2-7; abundance: NA; d_gene: TRBD1; v_gene: TRBV19; CDR3aa: CASSIYPQGAYEQYF; CDR3nt: TGTGCCAGTAGTATATATCCGCAGGGGGCCTACGAGCAGTACTTC
j_gene: TRBJ2-7; abundance: many; d_gene: TRBD2; v_gene: TRBV15; CDR3aa: CATSRASGSSYEQYF; CDR3nt: TGTGCCACCAGCAGAGCTAGCGGGAGCTCCTACGAGCAGTACTTC
j_gene: TRBJ2-7; abundance: NA; d_gene: TRBD2; v_gene: TRBV20-1; CDR3aa: CSARRGLAGVLENEQYF; CDR3nt: TGCAGTGCTAGACGAGGACTAGCGGGAGTTCTTGAGAACGAGCAGTACTTC
j_gene: TRBJ2-1; abundance: NA; d_gene: NA; v_gene: TRBV6-2/TRBV6-3; CDR3aa: CASSYLSPESSYNEQFF; CDR3nt: TGTGCCAGCAGTTACCTTTCCCCGGAGAGCTCCTACAATGAGCAGTTCTTC
j_gene: TRBJ2-1; abundance: NA; d_gene: NA; v_gene: TRBV7-9; CDR3aa: CASSYSYSEQFF; CDR3nt: TGTGCCAGCAGCTACAGCTATTCCGAGCAGTTCTTC
j_gene: TRBJ1-2; abundance: NA; d_gene: TRBD1; v_gene: TRBV20-1; CDR3aa: CSATSPGQDHSGYTF; CDR3nt: TGCAGTGCTACCAGCCCGGGACAGGACCACTCTGGCTACACCTTC
j_gene: TRBJ2-3; abundance: NA; d_gene: TRBD1; v_gene: TRBV6-1; CDR3aa: CATVGQGTDTQYF; CDR3nt: TGTGCCACCGTGGGACAGGGGACAGATACGCAGTATTTT
j_gene: TRBJ1-1; abundance: NA; d_gene: NA; v_gene: TRBV2; CDR3aa: CASSDWREEF; CDR3nt: TGTGCCAGCAGTGATTGGCGGGAAGAGTTT
j_gene: TRBJ2-7; abundance: NA; d_gene: NA; v_gene: TRBV29-1; CDR3aa: CSVGAGVHEQYF; CDR3nt: TGCAGCGTTGGGGCAGGAGTCCACGAGCAGTACTTC
j_gene: TRBJ2-7; abundance: NA; d_gene: NA; v_gene: TRBV29-1; CDR3aa: CSARRPDSYEQHF; CDR3nt: TGCAGTGCTAGAAGGCCAGACTCCTACGAGCAGCACTTC
j_gene: TRBJ2-7; abundance: many; d_gene: TRBD2; v_gene: TRBV6-2/TRBV6-3; CDR3aa: CASSREREYEQYF; CDR3nt: TGTGCCAGCAGCCGAGAGCGGGAATACGAGCAGTACTTC
j_gene: TRBJ2-7; abundance: NA; d_gene: TRBD2; v_gene: TRBV27; CDR3aa: CASSLYGLEASYEQYF; CDR3nt: TGTGCCAGCAGTTTATATGGACTAGAGGCCTCCTACGAGCAGTACTTC
j_gene: TRBJ2-7; abundance: NA; d_gene: NA; v_gene: TRBV20-1; CDR3aa: CSAIFPIRQYF; CDR3nt: TGCAGTGCTATATTCCCGATTAGACAGTACTTC
j_gene: TRBJ2-6; abundance: NA; d_gene: TRBD2; v_gene: TRBV6-5; CDR3aa: CASSSSGGGGANVLTF; CDR3nt: TGTGCCAGCAGTTCGTCTGGGGGGGGTGGGGCCAACGTCCTGACTTTC
j_gene: TRBJ2-7; abundance: NA; d_gene: NA; v_gene: TRBV18; CDR3aa: CASSSTPGHEQYF; CDR3nt: TGTGCCAGCTCATCTACACCGGGGCACGAGCAGTACTTC
j_gene: TRBJ2-7; abundance: NA; d_gene: TRBD2; v_gene: TRBV19; CDR3aa: CASSIRREAGEQYF; CDR3nt: TGTGCCAGTAGTATACGACGGGAGGCGGGCGAGCAGTACTTC
j_gene: TRBJ2-7; abundance: few; d_gene: NA; v_gene: TRBV7-8; CDR3aa: CASSPLWTNYEQYF; CDR3nt: TGTGCCAGCAGCCCCCTTTGGACAAACTACGAGCAGTACTTC
j_gene: TRBJ2-1; abundance: NA; d_gene: NA; v_gene: TRBV7-2; CDR3aa: CASSLVSNYNEQFF; CDR3nt: TGTGCCAGCAGCTTAGTGTCAAACTACAATGAGCAGTTCTTC
j_gene: TRBJ2-1; abundance: NA; d_gene: TRBD1; v_gene: TRBV5-4; CDR3aa: CASSPYRGGNEQFF; CDR3nt: TGTGCCAGCAGCCCCTACAGGGGTGGGAATGAGCAGTTCTTC
j_gene: TRBJ2-4; abundance: NA; d_gene: TRBD1; v_gene: TRBV4-1; CDR3aa: CASSLGTGAKNIQYF; CDR3nt: TGCGCCAGCAGCCTCGGGACAGGCGCCAAAAACATTCAGTACTTC
j_gene: TRBJ1-1; abundance: few; d_gene: NA; v_gene: TRBV7-2; CDR3aa: CASRPRRENTEAFF; CDR3nt: TGTGCCAGCAGACCTCGACGGGAGAACACTGAAGCTTTCTTT
j_gene: TRBJ2-7; abundance: few; d_gene: NA; v_gene: TRBV3-1; CDR3aa: CASSQVRVWTYEQYF; CDR3nt: TGTGCCAGCAGCCAAGTAAGGGTATGGACCTACGAGCAGTACTTC
j_gene: TRBJ1-1; abundance: NA; d_gene: TRBD1; v_gene: TRBV20-1; CDR3aa: CSASPPGGRAEAFF; CDR3nt: TGCAGTGCTTCGCCCCCAGGGGGCAGGGCTGAAGCTTTCTTT
j_gene: TRBJ2-1; abundance: many; d_gene: NA; v_gene: TRBV6-1; CDR3aa: CASASHTVSYNEQFF; CDR3nt: TGTGCCAGCGCAAGCCACACAGTGTCCTACAATGAGCAGTTCTTC
j_gene: TRBJ2-7; abundance: NA; d_gene: TRBD2; v_gene: TRBV20-1; CDR3aa: CSAFRTSGYEQYF; CDR3nt: TGCAGTGCTTTTAGGACTAGCGGCTACGAGCAGTACTTC
j_gene: TRBJ1-1; abundance: NA; d_gene: TRBD1; v_gene: TRBV19; CDR3aa: CASSISRQGASTEAFF; CDR3nt: TGTGCCAGTAGTATATCGCGACAGGGGGCTTCCACTGAAGCTTTCTTT
j_gene: TRBJ2-7; abundance: NA; d_gene: NA; v_gene: TRBV20-1; CDR3aa: CSARRLAPYEQYF; CDR3nt: TGCAGTGCTAGGCGACTGGCCCCCTACGAGCAGTACTTC
j_gene: TRBJ2-7; abundance: NA; d_gene: NA; v_gene: TRBV7-2; CDR3aa: CASTWAGGEQYF; CDR3nt: TGTGCCAGCACCTGGGCCGGGGGAGAGCAGTACTTC
j_gene: TRBJ1-2; abundance: NA; d_gene: TRBD1; v_gene: TRBV7-9; CDR3aa: CSSNPDRANYGYTF; CDR3nt: TGTTCCAGCAACCCCGACAGGGCTAACTATGGCTACACCTTC
j_gene: TRBJ2-7; abundance: NA; d_gene: NA; v_gene: TRBV7-9; CDR3aa: CASSSVESHEQYF; CDR3nt: TGTGCCAGCAGCTCGGTAGAGTCCCACGAGCAGTACTTC
j_gene: TRBJ2-7; abundance: NA; d_gene: TRBD1; v_gene: TRBV7-2; CDR3aa: CTSSSGQGISYEQYF; CDR3nt: TGTACCAGCAGCTCCGGACAGGGGATCTCCTACGAGCAGTACTTC
j_gene: TRBJ2-7; abundance: once; d_gene: NA; v_gene: TRBV29-1; CDR3aa: CSAKGQSYEQYF; CDR3nt: TGCAGCGCGAAGGGGCAGTCCTACGAGCAGTACTTC
j_gene: TRBJ1-1; abundance: many; d_gene: NA; v_gene: TRBV6-1; CDR3aa: CATHLRTEAFF; CDR3nt: TGTGCCACCCATCTTCGAACTGAAGCTTTCTTT
j_gene: TRBJ2-1; abundance: NA; d_gene: TRBD2; v_gene: TRBV7-6; CDR3aa: CASTSGLAGKNEQFF; CDR3nt: TGTGCCAGCACCTCGGGACTAGCGGGAAAGAATGAGCAGTTCTTC
j_gene: TRBJ2-7; abundance: few; d_gene: NA; v_gene: TRBV28; CDR3aa: CASSFVGTQIYEQYF; CDR3nt: TGTGCCAGCAGTTTTGTGGGCACCCAAATCTACGAGCAGTACTTC